A selection of T cell receptor beta chains follows, all from one sample in a study of identical twins. TCRdb re-derived calls from the 5' RACE reads in MiXCR, one entry per CDR3 protein. The sample has hundreds of thousands of distinct CDR3 sequences, 20% to 25% seen once; the top ten hold 2.9%. Separately, the same data were catalogued under a study of T cells expressing NK-cell markers.

The sample was CD4+ T cells sorted from blood. These receptors were collected from a woman aged 18-29 years in good health. CDR3s leave out the opening cysteine and the closing phenylalanine or tryptophan. Only some rows state a clone size, as once, few, many or a class for expanded clones.

j_call v_call clone_size cdr3_aa
TRBJ2-1 TRBV7-2 few ASSLMGEGYNEQF
TRBJ2-6 TRBV10-3 few AIQSGANVLT
TRBJ2-7 TRBV20-1 . SAPLIDSYEQY
TRBJ2-5 TRBV2 few ASRNRDRGRETQY
TRBJ2-7 TRBV21-1 few ASSPWLYYEQY
TRBJ2-3 TRBV20-1 . SASLWDTQY
TRBJ2-7 TRBV5-1 . ASSAGTDPIYEQY
TRBJ2-2 TRBV5-1 . ASSLGQGIRTGELF
TRBJ2-2 TRBV7-2 few ASSFGGRSPPGELF
TRBJ2-3 TRBV29-1 few SVRGGSGDTQY
TRBJ2-5 TRBV5-1 few ASSPRSSGRLETQY
TRBJ1-1 TRBV5-5 few ASSLTGTGFANTEAF
TRBJ2-3 TRBV12-3/TRBV12-4 . ASSGWSGTDTDTQY
TRBJ2-1 TRBV20-1 few SALTSGGYNEQF
TRBJ2-1 TRBV5-1 . ASSGQAQTPYNEQF